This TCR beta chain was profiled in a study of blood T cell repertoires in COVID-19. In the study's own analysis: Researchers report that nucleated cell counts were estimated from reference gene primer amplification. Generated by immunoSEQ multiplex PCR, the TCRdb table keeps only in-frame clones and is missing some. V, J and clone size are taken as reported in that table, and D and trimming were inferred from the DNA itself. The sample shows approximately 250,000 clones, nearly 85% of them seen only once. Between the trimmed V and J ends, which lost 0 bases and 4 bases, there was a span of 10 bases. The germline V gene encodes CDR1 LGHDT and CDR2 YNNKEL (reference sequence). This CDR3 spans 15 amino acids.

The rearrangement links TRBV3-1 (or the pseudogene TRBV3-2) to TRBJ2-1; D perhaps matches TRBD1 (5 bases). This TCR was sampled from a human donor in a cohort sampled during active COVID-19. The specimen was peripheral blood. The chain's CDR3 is CASSQEGAFYNEQFF. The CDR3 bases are TGTGCCAGCAGCCAAGAAGGGGCGTTTTACAATGAGCAGTTCTTC.